This T cell receptor (beta chain) was identified during a study of cytomegalovirus exposure and HLA in healthy donors. Amplification used 60 Vbeta primers and 13 Jbeta primers. Sequencing was performed with immunoSEQ multiplex PCR; in TCRdb, only in-frame clones are kept and a portion is missing. The data show 150,000 to 160,000 clones, 70% to 85% seen once. V shed 4 bases and J 5 bases; nucleotides not matched to a gene: 4. Per the germline V gene, CDR1 is SGHKS and CDR2 is YYEKEE (reference sequence). This CDR3 region has 14 residues. The clonotype comes from a woman aged 45 to 65 in good health and CMV-seropositive. The V and J genes are TRBV5-5 and TRBJ1-4; 8 bases agree with TRBD1. Sample: PBMCs. DNA for the CDR3: TGTGCCAGCAGCCGGGGACAGGCGAATGAAAAACTGTTTTTT. Its translation is CASSRGQANEKLFF.